This TCR beta chain originates from a study of T cells in Graves' hyperthyroidism and ophthalmopathy. Findings of the study overall: Within blood appeared most thyroid clonotypes that had expanded above 0.001.

This clonotype was seen a handful of times. Its target is not known. Researchers took RNA transcripts and amplified the TCR beta CDR3 regions from them. A first-round RT-PCR of the TCR CDR3 used the HTBI primer set. TCRdb re-called the multiplex PCR reads with MiXCR, one entry per CDR3 protein. Altogether about 400,000 distinct CDR3 sequences are present, roughly 15% being singletons, with the ten largest covering approximately 19%. The CDR3 runs to 16 residues. Germline assignment: CDR1 SEHNR and CDR2 FQNEAQ (reference sequence). Trimming stripped 6 bases from V and 7 bases from J, with 23 bases between. Patients with ophthalmopathy all had a Clinical Activity Score of at least 3, a NOSPECS grade of at least 4 and duration under 3 months. Clinicians diagnosed patients from clinical symptoms, serum thyroxine and TRAb, thyroid ultrasound and orbital computed tomography. This sample holds PBMCs from roughly 10 ml fresh peripheral blood.

V and J are TRBV7-9 and TRBJ2-3; D possibly corresponds to TRBD2 (6 bases). The sequenced sample consisted of blood. The receptor was derived from a woman aged 60-75 years with Graves' ophthalmopathy. CDR3 protein: CASRLGGQGGTNTQYF. CDR3 nucleotide sequence: TGTGCCAGCAGATTGGGAGGTCAGGGTGGAACCAATACGCAGTATTTT.